This T cell receptor (beta chain) emerged from a study of blood T cell repertoires in COVID-19. The germline V gene encodes CDR1 SGHNT and CDR2 YYREEE (reference sequence). This CDR3 is built from 13 residues. Trimming pared 0 bases from V and 6 bases from J, leaving 10 bases between. TCRdb keeps only in-frame clones here, not all; method: immunoSEQ multiplex PCR. Of 360,000 or so clones listed, 85% to 90% are singletons. The V and J genes are TRBV5-4 and TRBJ2-7, with a possible D match to TRBD1 (6 bases). Sequenced: peripheral blood. This receptor was taken from a man in his late teens or twenties with active or convalescent COVID-19. The CDR3, as DNA: TGTGCCAGCAGCTTGGACAGGGCCCCCGAGCAGTACTTC. This codes for CASSLDRAPEQYF.